This T cell receptor (beta chain) was observed in a study of molecular identifiers for immune sequencing clone quantification. Naive CD8 libraries used about 19,000 to 1,000,000 sorted cells and 10%, 30% or 50% RNA. The V end was cut by 0 bases, the J end by 0 bases, with 11 bases between. Germline CDR1 and CDR2: SGDLS and YYNGEE. The CDR3 is made up of 16 amino acids. Bulk TCR libraries were made with methods that had been previously described and with listed TCR primers. MiXCR was run by TCRdb on the PCR reads, yielding one entry per CDR3 protein. The data hold 100,000 or so distinct CDR3 sequences, with about 32% observed a single time. This clonotype has more than one count but fewer than ten. The antigen is undetermined. Study-wide findings and caveats: In naive cells, under 1% of molecules belonged to clones above 20 RNA copies, against over 97% in effector cells. Spiked Jurkat TCR RNA equivalent to one cell was reportedly detectable in about a million naive cells.

Sequencing was done on a sample of naive CD8+ T cells from blood, with Jurkat cell RNA spiked in. Regarding subset: FACS-sorted CD8+CD4-CCR7+CD45RA+ naive T cells. The chain carries TRBV9 and TRBJ2-3; either TRBD1 or TRBD2 may supply D (5 bases each). This sequence was found in a human donor in good health. Some libraries in this study had Jurkat cell RNA spiked in. The chain's CDR3 is CASSVAYRDSTDTQYF. The CDR3 nucleotides read TGTGCCAGCAGCGTAGCTTACCGGGACAGCACAGATACGCAGTATTTT.